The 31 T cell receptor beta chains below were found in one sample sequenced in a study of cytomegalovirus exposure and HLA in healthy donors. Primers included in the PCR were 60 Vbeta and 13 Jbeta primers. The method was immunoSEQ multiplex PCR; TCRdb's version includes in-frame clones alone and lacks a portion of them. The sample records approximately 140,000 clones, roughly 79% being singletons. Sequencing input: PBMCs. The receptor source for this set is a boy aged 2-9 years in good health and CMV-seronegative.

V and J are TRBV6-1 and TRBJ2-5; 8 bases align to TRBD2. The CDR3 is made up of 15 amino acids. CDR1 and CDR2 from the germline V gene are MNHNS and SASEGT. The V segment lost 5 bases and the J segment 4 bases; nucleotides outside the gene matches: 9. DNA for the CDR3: TGTGCCAGCAGTAAAAGATCGACTAGCGTAGAGACCCAGTACTTC. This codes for CASSKRSTSVETQYF.

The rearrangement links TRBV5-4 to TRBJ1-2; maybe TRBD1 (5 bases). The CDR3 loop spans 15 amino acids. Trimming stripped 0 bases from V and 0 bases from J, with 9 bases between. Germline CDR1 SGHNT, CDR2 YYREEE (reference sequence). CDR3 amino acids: CASSLVMTANYGYTF. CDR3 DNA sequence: TGTGCCAGCAGCTTGGTTATGACAGCTAACTATGGCTACACCTTC.

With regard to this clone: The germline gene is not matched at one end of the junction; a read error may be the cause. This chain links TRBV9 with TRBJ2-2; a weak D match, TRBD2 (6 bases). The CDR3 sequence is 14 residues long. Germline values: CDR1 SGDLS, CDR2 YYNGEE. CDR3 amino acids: CASSVVASTGGLFF. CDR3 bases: TGTGCCAGCAGCGTAGTCGCATCCACCGGGGGGCTGTTTTTT.

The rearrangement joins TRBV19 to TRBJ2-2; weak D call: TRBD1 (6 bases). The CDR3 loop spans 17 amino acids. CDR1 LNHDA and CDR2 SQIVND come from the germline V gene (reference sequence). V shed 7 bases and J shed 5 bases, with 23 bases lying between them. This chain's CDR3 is CASKAAFLGAETGELFF. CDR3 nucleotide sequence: TGTGCCAGTAAGGCTGCCTTTTTGGGGGCCGAGACCGGGGAGCTGTTTTTT.

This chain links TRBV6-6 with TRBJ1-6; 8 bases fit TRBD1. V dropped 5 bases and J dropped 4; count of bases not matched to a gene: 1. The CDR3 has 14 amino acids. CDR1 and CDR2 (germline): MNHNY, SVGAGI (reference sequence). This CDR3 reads CASSGTGYNSPLHF. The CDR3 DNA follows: TGTGCCAGCAGTGGGACAGGTTATAATTCACCCCTCCACTTT.

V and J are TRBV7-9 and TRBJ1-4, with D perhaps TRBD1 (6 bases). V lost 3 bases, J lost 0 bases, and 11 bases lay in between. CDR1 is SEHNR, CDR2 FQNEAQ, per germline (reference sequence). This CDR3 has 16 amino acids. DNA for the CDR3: TGTGCCAGCAGCTTCCCCCGGACAGCAACTAATGAAAAACTGTTTTTT. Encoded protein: CASSFPRTATNEKLFF.

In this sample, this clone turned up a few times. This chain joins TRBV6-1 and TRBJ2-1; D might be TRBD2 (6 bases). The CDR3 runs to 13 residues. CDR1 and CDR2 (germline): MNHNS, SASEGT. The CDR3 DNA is TGTGCGTATGCGGGGAGCTCCTACAATGAGCAGTTCTTC. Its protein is CAYAGSSYNEQFF.

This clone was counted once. As DNA, the CDR3 is TGTGCCAGCAGCTTAGGGGCGGGGGAGACCCAGTACTTC. Protein sequence: CASSLGAGETQYF. V is TRBV11-3 and J is TRBJ2-5; possible D gene TRBD2, 6 bases. The V end lost 1 base, the J end lost 5 bases, and 8 bases lay between the germline ends. CDR1 and CDR2 from the germline V gene are SGHNT and YENEEA. This CDR3 spans 13 amino acids.

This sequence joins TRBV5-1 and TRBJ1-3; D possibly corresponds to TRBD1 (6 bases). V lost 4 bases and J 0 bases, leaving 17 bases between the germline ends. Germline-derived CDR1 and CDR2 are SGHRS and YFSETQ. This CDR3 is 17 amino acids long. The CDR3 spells CASSQTSGTHSGNTIYF. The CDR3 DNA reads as TGCGCCAGCAGCCAAACCTCCGGGACACACTCTGGAAACACCATATATTTT.

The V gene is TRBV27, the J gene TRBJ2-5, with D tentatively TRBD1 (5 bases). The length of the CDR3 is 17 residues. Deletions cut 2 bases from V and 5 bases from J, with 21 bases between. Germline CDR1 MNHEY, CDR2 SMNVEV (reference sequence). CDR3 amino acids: CASSLTSRGRVRETQYF. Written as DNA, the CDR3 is TGTGCCAGCAGTTTAACATCCCGAGGCAGGGTGAGGGAGACCCAGTACTTC.

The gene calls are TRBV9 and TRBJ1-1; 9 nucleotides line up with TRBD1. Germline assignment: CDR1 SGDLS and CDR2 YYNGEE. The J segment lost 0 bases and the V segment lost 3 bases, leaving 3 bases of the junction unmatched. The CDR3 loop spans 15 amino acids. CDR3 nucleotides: TGTGCCAGCAGCGCGTGGGACAGGGTGAACACTGAAGCTTTCTTT. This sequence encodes CASSAWDRVNTEAFF.

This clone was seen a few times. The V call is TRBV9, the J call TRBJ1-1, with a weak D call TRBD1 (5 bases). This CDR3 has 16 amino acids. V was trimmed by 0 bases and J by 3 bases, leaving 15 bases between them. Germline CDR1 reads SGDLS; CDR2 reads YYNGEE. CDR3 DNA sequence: TGTGCCAGCAGCGTAGGGGTTGGAGGGGCGGACACTGAAGCTTTCTTT. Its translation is CASSVGVGGADTEAFF.

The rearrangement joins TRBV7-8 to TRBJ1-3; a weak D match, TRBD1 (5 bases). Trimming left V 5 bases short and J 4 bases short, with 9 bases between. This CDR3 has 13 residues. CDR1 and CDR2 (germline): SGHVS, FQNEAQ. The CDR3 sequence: CASSLRQGNTIYF. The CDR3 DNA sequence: TGTGCCAGCAGCCTCCGACAGGGAAACACCATATATTTT.

CDR3 DNA sequence: TGTGCCAGCAGTGAACCGGGCGGGTCAACTCTTGGGTTGGAGACCCAGTACTTC. It specifies CASSEPGGSTLGLETQYF. This chain links TRBV25-1 with TRBJ2-5, with a possible D match to TRBD2 (5 bases). Germline loops: CDR1 MGHDK, CDR2 SYGVNS. The CDR3 loop spans 18 amino acids. The germline V and J ends were trimmed by 2 bases and 5 bases, with 24 bases remaining between them.

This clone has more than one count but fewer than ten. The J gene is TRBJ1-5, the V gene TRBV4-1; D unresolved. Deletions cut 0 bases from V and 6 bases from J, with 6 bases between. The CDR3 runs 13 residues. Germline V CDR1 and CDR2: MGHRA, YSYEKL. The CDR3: CASSQDPGQPQHF. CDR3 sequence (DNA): TGCGCCAGCAGCCAAGATCCAGGTCAGCCCCAGCATTTT.

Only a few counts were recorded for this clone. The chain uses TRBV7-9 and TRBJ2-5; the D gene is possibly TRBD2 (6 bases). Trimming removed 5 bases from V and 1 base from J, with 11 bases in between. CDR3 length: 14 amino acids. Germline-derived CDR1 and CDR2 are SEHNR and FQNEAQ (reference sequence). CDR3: CASSARDFQETQYF. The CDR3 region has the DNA TGTGCCAGCAGCGCCCGGGACTTCCAAGAGACCCAGTACTTC.

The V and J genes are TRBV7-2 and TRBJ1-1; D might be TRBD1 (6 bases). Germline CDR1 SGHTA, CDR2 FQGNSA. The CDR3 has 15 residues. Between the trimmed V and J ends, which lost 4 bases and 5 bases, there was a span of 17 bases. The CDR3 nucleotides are TGTGCCAGCAGCTCTATGACAGGTTTTGATACTGAAGCTTTCTTT. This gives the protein CASSSMTGFDTEAFF.

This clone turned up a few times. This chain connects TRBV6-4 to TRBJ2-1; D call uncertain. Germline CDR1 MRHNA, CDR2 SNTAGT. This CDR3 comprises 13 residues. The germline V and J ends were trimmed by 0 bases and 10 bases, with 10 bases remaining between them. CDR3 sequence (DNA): TGTGCCAGCAGTGACTCGCAACCCGGGGAGCAGTTCTTC. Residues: CASSDSQPGEQFF.

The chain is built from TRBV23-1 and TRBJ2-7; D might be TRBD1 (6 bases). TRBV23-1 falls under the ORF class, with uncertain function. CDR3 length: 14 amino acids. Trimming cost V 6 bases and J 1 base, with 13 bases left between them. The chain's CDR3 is CASSPWTASYEQYV. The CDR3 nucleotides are TGCGCCAGCAGCCCTTGGACAGCGTCCTACGAGCAGTACGTC.

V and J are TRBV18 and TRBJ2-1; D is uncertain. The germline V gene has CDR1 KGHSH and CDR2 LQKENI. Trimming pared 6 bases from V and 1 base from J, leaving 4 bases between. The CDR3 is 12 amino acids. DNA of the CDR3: TGTGCCAGCTCCCTTTCCTACAATGAGCAGTTCTTC. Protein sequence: CASSLSYNEQFF.

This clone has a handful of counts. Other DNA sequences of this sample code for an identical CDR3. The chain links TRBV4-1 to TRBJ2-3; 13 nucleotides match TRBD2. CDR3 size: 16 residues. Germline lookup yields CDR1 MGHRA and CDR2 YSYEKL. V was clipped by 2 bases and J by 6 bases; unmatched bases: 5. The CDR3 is CASSQTGLAGADTQYF. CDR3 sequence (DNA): TGCGCCAGCAGCCAAACTGGACTAGCGGGGGCTGATACGCAGTATTTT.

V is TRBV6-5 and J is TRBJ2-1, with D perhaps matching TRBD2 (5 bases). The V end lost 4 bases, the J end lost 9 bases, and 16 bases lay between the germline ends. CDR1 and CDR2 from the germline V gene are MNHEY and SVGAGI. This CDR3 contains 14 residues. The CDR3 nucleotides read TGTGCCAGCAGTTCTTACGGGGAGAAGGGTGAGCAGTTCTTC. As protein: CASSSYGEKGEQFF.

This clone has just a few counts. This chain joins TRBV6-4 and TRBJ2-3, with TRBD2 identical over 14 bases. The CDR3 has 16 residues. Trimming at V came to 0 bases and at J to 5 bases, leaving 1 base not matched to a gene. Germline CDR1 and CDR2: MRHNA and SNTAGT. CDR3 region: CASSDSGTSGRDTQYF. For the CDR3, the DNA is TGTGCCAGCAGTGACTCCGGGACTAGCGGGAGAGATACGCAGTATTTT.

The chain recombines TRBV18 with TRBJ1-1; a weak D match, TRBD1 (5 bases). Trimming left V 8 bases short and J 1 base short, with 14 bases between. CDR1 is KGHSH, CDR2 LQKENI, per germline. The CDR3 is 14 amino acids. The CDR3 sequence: CASPPLTGNTEAFF. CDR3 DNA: TGTGCCAGCCCTCCCCTTACAGGGAACACTGAAGCTTTCTTT.

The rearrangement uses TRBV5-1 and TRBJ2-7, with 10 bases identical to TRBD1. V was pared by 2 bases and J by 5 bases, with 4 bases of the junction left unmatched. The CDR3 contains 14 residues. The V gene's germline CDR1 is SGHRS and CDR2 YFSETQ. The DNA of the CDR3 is TGCGCCAGCAGCTTAGACAGGGGGCTGAACGAGCAGTACTTC. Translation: CASSLDRGLNEQYF.

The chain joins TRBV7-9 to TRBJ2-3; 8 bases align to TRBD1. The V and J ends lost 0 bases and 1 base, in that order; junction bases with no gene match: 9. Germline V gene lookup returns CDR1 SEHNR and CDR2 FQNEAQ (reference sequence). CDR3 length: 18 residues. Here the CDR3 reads CASSLASAGGYGTDTQYF. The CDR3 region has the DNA TGTGCCAGCAGCTTAGCGTCGGCAGGGGGCTACGGCACAGATACGCAGTATTTT.

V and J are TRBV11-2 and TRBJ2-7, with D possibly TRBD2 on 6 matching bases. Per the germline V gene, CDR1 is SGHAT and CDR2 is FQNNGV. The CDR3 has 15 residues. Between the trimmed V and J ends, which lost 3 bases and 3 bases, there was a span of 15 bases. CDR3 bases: TGTGCCAGCAGCTTCTTCTCGGGACTCAGCTACGAGCAGTACGTC. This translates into CASSFFSGLSYEQYV.

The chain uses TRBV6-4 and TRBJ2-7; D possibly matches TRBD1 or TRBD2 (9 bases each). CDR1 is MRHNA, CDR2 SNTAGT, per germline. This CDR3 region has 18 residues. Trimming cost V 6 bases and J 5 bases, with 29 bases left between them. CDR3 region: CASSNRGPSGGPYDEQYF. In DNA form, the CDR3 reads TGTGCCAGCAGCAACAGGGGGCCCAGCGGGGGGCCGTACGACGAGCAGTACTTC.

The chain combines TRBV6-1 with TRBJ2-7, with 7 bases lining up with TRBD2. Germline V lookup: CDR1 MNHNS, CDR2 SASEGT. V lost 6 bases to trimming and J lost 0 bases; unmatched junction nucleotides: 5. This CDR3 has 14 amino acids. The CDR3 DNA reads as TGTGCCAGCAGCTCTAGCGGAAGCTCCTACGAGCAGTACGTC. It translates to CASSSSGSSYEQYV.

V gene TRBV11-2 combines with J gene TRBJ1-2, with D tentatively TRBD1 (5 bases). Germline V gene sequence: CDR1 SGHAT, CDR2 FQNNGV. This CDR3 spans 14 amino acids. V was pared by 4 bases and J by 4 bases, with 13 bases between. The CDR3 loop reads CASSSGTGGYGYTF. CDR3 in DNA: TGTGCCAGCAGCTCCGGCACAGGCGGCTATGGCTACACCTTC.

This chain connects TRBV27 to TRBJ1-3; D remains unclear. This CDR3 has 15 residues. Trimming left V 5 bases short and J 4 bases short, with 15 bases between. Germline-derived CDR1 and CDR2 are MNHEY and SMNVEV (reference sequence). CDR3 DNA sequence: TGTGCCAGCAGTGTGTGGCAATTTTCCGGAAACACCATATATTTT. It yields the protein CASSVWQFSGNTIYF.